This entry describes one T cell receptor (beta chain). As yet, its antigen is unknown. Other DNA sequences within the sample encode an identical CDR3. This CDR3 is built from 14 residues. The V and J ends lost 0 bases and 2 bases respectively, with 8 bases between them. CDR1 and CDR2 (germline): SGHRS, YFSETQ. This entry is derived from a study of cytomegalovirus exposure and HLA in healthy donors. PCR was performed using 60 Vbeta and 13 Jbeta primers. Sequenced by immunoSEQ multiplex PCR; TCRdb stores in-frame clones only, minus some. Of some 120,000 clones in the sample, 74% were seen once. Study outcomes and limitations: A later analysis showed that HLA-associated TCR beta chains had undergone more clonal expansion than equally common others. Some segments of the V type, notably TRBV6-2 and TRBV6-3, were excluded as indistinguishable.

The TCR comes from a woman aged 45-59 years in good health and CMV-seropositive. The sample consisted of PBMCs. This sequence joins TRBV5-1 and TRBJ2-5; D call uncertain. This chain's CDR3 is CASSLVGEQETQYF. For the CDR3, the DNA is TGCGCCAGCAGCTTGGTGGGCGAACAAGAGACCCAGTACTTC. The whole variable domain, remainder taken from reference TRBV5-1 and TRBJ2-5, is KAGVTQTPRYLIKTRGQQVTLSCSPISGHRSVSWYQQTPGQGLQFLFEYFSETQRNKGNFPGRFSGRQFSNSRSEMNVSTLELGDSALYLCASSLVGEQETQYFGPGTRLLVL.